This T cell receptor beta chain was sequenced during a study of Tregs in tolerant kidney transplant recipients. Study results and caveats: Few patients were studied, so findings need validation in larger groups. Tregs expanded with activated donor B cells seemed most donor-specific.

Thawed PBMCs were rested overnight at 37°C with 200 IU/ml IL-2 before regulatory T cell sorting. As to this clone: The antigen remains unidentified.

Here immunoSEQ multiplex PCR was the method, and the copy in TCRdb shows in-frame clones only, minus some. The sample gives under 50,000 clones, about 90% of which show up once; about 0.71% is in the top ten. Germline CDR1 and CDR2: KGHSH and LQKENI. This CDR3 comprises 14 residues. V lost 4 bases, J lost 8 bases, and 15 bases lay in between. The chain uses TRBV18 and TRBJ2-1; weak D call: TRBD2 (6 bases). The sequencing sample was made of Tregs from blood. The clonotype originates from a human donor in good health. For the CDR3, the DNA is TGTGCCAGCTCACGCACTAGCCGGCAGGATGAGCAGTTCTTC. Protein product: CASSRTSRQDEQFF.